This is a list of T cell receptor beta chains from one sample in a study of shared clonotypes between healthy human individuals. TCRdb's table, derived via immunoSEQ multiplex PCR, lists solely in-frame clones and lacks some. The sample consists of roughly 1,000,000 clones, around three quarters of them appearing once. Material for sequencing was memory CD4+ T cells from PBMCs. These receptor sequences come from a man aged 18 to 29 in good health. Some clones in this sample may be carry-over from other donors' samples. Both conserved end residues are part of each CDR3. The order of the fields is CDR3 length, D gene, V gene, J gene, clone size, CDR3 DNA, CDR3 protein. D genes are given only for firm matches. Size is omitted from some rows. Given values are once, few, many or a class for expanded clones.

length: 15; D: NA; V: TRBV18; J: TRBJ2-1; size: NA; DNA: TGTGCCAGCTCACTTGTCCAACAGGGCTACAATGAGCAGTTCTTC; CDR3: CASSLVQQGYNEQFF
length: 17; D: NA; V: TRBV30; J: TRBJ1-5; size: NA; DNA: TGTGCCTGGAGTGGAGCGGGAGGATTCAGCGGGGCTCAGCCCCAGCATTTT; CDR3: CAWSGAGGFSGAQPQHF
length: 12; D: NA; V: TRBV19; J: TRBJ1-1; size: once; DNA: TGTGCCAGCTCCAGGGTGAACACTGAAGCTTTCTTT; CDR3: CASSRVNTEAFF
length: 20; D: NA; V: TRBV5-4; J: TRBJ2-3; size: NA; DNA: TGTGCCAGCAGCCGAAAGATCGGGGGGCCGGGCCAAGGTCCCACAGATACGCAGTATTTT; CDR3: CASSRKIGGPGQGPTDTQYF
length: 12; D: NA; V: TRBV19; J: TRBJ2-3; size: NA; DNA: TGTGCCAGTAGCCTTGGAGGTGGTACGCAGTATTTT; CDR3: CASSLGGGTQYF
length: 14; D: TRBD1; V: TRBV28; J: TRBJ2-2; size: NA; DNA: TGTGCCAGTAATGACAGGGGTCGGACCGGGGAGCTGTTTTTT; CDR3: CASNDRGRTGELFF
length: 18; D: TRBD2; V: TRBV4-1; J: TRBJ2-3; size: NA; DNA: TGCGCCAGCAGCCAAGCAGATGGCGCGGGAGGGATCTCAGATACGCAGTATTTT; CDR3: CASSQADGAGGISDTQYF
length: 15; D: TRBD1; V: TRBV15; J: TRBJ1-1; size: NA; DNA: TGTGCCACCAGCAGAGAAGGGTCCAGGGGGCGCAGTGCTTTCTTT; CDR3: CATSREGSRGRSAFF
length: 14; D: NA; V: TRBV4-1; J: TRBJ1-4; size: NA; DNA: TGCGCCAGCAGCCAAGAAAGGGGGGATGAAAAACTGTTTTTT; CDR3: CASSQERGDEKLFF
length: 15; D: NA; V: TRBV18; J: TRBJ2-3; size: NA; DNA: TGTGCCAGCTCACTACAGGCGGGGGCGCCAGATACGCAGTATTTT; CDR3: CASSLQAGAPDTQYF
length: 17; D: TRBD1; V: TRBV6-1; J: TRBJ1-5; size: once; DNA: TGTGCCAGCAGTGAAATTCGGACAGGGGTGATCGATCAGCCCCAGCATTTT; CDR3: CASSEIRTGVIDQPQHF
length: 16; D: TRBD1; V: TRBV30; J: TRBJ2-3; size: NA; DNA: TGTGCCTGGAGTGTCACAGGGGGCATGAGAACAGATACGCAGTATTTT; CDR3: CAWSVTGGMRTDTQYF
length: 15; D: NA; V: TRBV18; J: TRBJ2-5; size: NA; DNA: TGTGCCAGCTCACCTACGGGACCACCCAGGGAGACCCAGTACTTC; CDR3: CASSPTGPPRETQYF
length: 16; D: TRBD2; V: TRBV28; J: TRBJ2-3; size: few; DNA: TGTGCCAGCAGTTTGGGACTAGCGGGGAACTCAGATACGCAGTATTTT; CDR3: CASSLGLAGNSDTQYF
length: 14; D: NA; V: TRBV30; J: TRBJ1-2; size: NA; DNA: TGTGCCTGGAGTCCGAACATGAATCCAATTGGCTACACCTTC; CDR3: CAWSPNMNPIGYTF
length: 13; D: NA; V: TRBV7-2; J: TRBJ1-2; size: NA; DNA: TGTGCCAGCAGCTTTCGGGGTGCCTATGGCTACACCTTC; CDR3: CASSFRGAYGYTF
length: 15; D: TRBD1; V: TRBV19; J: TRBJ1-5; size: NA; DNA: TGTGCCAGTACCCCCCGGACAGGGGGCAATCAGCCCCAGCATTTT; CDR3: CASTPRTGGNQPQHF
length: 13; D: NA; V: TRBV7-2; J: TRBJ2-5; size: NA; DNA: TGTGCCAGCAGCCGTAGTGGTTCGGAGACCCAGTACTTC; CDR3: CASSRSGSETQYF
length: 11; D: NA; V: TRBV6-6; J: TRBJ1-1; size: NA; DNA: TGTGCCAGCAGTGACCCATCTGAAGCTTTCTTT; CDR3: CASSDPSEAFF
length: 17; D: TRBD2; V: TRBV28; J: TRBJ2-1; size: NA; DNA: TGTGCCAGCAGTTTTACCGGGACTAGCGGGAGAAGTAATAGGGAGTTCTTC; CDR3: CASSFTGTSGRSNREFF
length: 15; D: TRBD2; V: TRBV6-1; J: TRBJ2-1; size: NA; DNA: TGTGCCAGCAGTGCAGAGCGGGAGACTGCTGGGGAGCAGTTCTTC; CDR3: CASSAERETAGEQFF
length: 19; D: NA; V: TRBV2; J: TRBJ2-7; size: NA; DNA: TGTGCCAGCAGAAAAAGGGGGACCCCGGGCCAAGAAGAATCAAACGAGCAGTACTTC; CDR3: CASRKRGTPGQEESNEQYF
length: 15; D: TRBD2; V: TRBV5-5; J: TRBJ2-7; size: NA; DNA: TGTGCCAGCAGCCCTGGAGCGGGAGCAGAGTACGAGCAGTACTTC; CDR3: CASSPGAGAEYEQYF
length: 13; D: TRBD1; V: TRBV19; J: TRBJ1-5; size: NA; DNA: TGTGCCAGTAGTATTGAGGGGGCTCAGCCCCAGCATTTT; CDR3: CASSIEGAQPQHF
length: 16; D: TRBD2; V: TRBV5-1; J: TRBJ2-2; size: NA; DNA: TGCGCCAGCAGCTCCGGACTAGCGGGAAACACCGGGGAGCTGTTTTTT; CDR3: CASSSGLAGNTGELFF
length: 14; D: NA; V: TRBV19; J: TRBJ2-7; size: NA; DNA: TGTGCCAGTAGATCGGGCAGGGACTCCTACGAGCAGTACTTC; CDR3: CASRSGRDSYEQYF
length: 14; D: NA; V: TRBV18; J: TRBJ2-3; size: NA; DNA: TGTGCCAGCTCACCAAACGCTCTAGGCGATACGCAGTATTTT; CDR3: CASSPNALGDTQYF
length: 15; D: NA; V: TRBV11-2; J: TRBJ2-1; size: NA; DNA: TGTGCCAGCACCGCCGGGAGACGAAATTGGAATGAGCAGTTCTTC; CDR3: CASTAGRRNWNEQFF
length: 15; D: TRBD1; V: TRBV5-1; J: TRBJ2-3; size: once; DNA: TGCGCCAGCAGCCCCGGACAGGGTTGGGCAGATACGCAGTATTTT; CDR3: CASSPGQGWADTQYF
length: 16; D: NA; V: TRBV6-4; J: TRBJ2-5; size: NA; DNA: TGTGCCACCCGACCCTTATCCGGGCCCAAAGAGGAGACCCAGTACTTC; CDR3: CATRPLSGPKEETQYF
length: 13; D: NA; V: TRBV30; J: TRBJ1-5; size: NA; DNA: TGTGCCTGGAGTGACGGGGGGGATCAGCCCCAGCATTTT; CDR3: CAWSDGGDQPQHF
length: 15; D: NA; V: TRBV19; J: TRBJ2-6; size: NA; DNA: TGTGCCAGTACAGGGCCAAACTCTGGGGCCAACGTCCTGACTTTC; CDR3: CASTGPNSGANVLTF
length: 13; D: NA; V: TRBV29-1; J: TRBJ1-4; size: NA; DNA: TGCAGCGTTTTTAAGGGGGGAGATGAAAAACTGTTTTTT; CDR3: CSVFKGGDEKLFF
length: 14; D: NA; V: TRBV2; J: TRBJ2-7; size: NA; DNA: TGTGCCAGCAGACTCGGACTCGTACGCTACGAGCAGTACTTC; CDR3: CASRLGLVRYEQYF
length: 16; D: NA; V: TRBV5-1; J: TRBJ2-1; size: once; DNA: TGCGCCAGCAGCTTGGAGACTGCCGAGTCTGGGGGTGAGCAGTTCTTC; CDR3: CASSLETAESGGEQFF
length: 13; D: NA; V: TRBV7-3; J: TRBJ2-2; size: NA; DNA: TGTGCCAGCAGCTTAATGATGTCCGGGGAGCTGTTTTTT; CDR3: CASSLMMSGELFF
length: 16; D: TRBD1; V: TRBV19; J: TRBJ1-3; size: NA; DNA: TGTGCCAGTAGTATAGCCCCCGGGACAGGTGGAAACACCATATATTTT; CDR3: CASSIAPGTGGNTIYF
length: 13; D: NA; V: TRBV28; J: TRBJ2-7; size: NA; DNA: TGTGCCATCGATGGGTCCGGCGGGTCCGAGCAGTACTTC; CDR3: CAIDGSGGSEQYF
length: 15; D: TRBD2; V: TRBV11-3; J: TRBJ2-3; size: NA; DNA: TGTGCCAGCAGCTTAGGACTAGCCTACACAGATACGCAGTATTTT; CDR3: CASSLGLAYTDTQYF
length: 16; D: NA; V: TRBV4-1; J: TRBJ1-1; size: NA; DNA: TGCGCCAGCAGTCGTTCCTCAGGGAATTGGAACACTGAAGCTTTCTTT; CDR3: CASSRSSGNWNTEAFF
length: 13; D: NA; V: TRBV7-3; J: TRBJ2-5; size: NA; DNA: TGTGCCAGCAGCAAAGACAGACAAGAGACCCAGTACTTC; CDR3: CASSKDRQETQYF
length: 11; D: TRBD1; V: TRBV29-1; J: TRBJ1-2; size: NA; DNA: TGCAGCGCCGCACAGGGGCCTGGCTACACCTTC; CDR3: CSAAQGPGYTF
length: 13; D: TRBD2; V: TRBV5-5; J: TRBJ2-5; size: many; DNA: TGTGCCAGCAGGTGGGAGGGACAAGAGACCCAGTACTTC; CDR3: CASRWEGQETQYF
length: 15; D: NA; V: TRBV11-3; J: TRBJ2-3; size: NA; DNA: TGTGCCAGCAGCCTACAGGGTGGAAGCACAGATACGCAGTATTTT; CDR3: CASSLQGGSTDTQYF
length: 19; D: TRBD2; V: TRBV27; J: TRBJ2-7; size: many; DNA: TGTGCCAGCAGTTTTACAACCTGGACTAGCGGGAGTTTCGCGTACGAGCAGTACTTC; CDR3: CASSFTTWTSGSFAYEQYF